These T cell receptor beta chains were read from a single sample in a study of T cells after yellow fever vaccination. Via MiXCR, TCRdb re-called the 5' RACE reads, giving one row per CDR3 protein. The sample holds approximately 510,000 distinct CDR3 sequences, less than 25% seen once. Specimen: PBMCs, collected roughly 23 days after the first yellow fever vaccination. Source of these receptors: a man aged 18 to 29 who received the YFV17D yellow fever vaccine. Each CDR3 is given with its conserved first and last residue. The D gene is left open where the match is weak. For some rows the clone size is stated as once, few or many, or as a class when expanded; others skip it.

-	TRBJ2-7	TRBD1	TRBV16	CASSRDRLSYEQYF	TGTGCCAGCAGCCGGGACAGGTTAAGCTACGAGCAGTACTTC
few	TRBJ1-6	-	TRBV3-1	CASSQGPESYNSPLHF	TGTGCCAGCAGCCAAGGTCCAGAGTCCTATAATTCACCCCTCCACTTT
few	TRBJ2-5	TRBD2	TRBV19	CASSMVLAGEETQYF	TGTGCCAGTAGTATGGTGCTAGCGGGGGAGGAGACCCAGTACTTC
few	TRBJ2-2	-	TRBV7-3	CASSFFVDTGELFF	TGTGCCAGCAGCTTTTTTGTAGACACCGGGGAGCTGTTTTTT
few	TRBJ2-6	-	TRBV6-2/TRBV6-3	CASTGAGANVLTF	TGTGCCAGCACCGGAGCAGGGGCCAACGTCCTGACTTTC
-	TRBJ2-5	-	TRBV18	CASSTTEETQYF	TGTGCCAGCTCAACGACCGAAGAGACCCAGTACTTC
few	TRBJ2-2	-	TRBV5-4	CASSWDGGPGGTGELFF	TGTGCCAGCAGTTGGGATGGGGGGCCCGGGGGGACCGGGGAGCTGTTTTTT
few	TRBJ2-4	-	TRBV29-1	CSVVRSSAKNIQYF	TGCAGCGTTGTGAGGTCCTCGGCCAAAAACATTCAGTACTTC
few	TRBJ1-5	TRBD1	TRBV28	CASRSGQHQPQHF	TGTGCCAGCAGATCGGGACAGCATCAGCCCCAGCATTTT
once	TRBJ1-1	-	TRBV6-2/TRBV6-3	CASSYPPGGAEAFF	TGTGCCAGCAGTTACCCCCCTGGGGGGGCTGAAGCTTTCTTT
few	TRBJ2-5	-	TRBV29-1	CSVASGLIETQYF	TGCAGCGTTGCTTCTGGGTTAATAGAGACCCAGTACTTC
-	TRBJ1-5	TRBD1	TRBV29-1	CSVGTGASNQPQHF	TGCAGCGTCGGGACAGGGGCGAGTAATCAGCCCCAGCATTTT
few	TRBJ2-5	-	TRBV18	CASSPDGGPKETQYF	TGTGCCAGCTCACCAGATGGGGGGCCCAAGGAGACCCAGTACTTC
-	TRBJ2-1	-	TRBV4-3	CASSQVHSNNEQFF	TGCGCCAGCAGCCAAGTTCATAGCAACAATGAGCAGTTCTTC
-	TRBJ2-7	TRBD2	TRBV6-5	CASSYGASGGRYEQYF	TGTGCCAGCAGTTACGGAGCTAGCGGGGGGCGGTACGAGCAGTACTTC
-	TRBJ2-5	TRBD2	TRBV7-2	CASSSTPLAGDSTPYF	TGTGCCAGCAGCTCCACCCCGCTAGCGGGGGACTCCACACCGTACTTC
few	TRBJ2-2	TRBD1	TRBV5-1	CASSEDRGTGLGTGELFF	TGCGCCAGCAGCGAGGACAGGGGAACGGGATTGGGCACCGGGGAGCTGTTTTTT
many	TRBJ1-4	-	TRBV12-3/TRBV12-4	CASSGQIELFF	TGTGCCAGCAGCGGACAGATCGAACTGTTTTTT
-	TRBJ2-2	-	TRBV10-3	CAISEQGGPDGELFF	TGTGCCATCAGTGAGCAGGGGGGCCCTGACGGGGAGCTGTTTTTT
-	TRBJ2-4	TRBD2	TRBV4-3	CASSQDRLAGLIAKNIQYF	TGCGCCAGCAGCCAAGATCGTCTAGCGGGCCTAATAGCCAAAAACATTCAGTACTTC
few	TRBJ2-5	-	TRBV20-1	CSASRGAATQYF	TGCAGTGCTAGTCGGGGTGCGGCGACCCAGTACTTC
-	TRBJ1-1	-	TRBV2	CASSYLTEAFF	TGTGCCAGCAGTTACTTGACTGAAGCTTTCTTT